These T cell receptor beta chains were read from a single sample in a study of monozygotic twins with cystic fibrosis. Assay used: immunoSEQ multiplex PCR; TCRdb lists only in-frame clones, some missing. The table includes around 21,000 clones, 80% to 90% detected once. Sequencing was carried out using blood. These receptors were collected from a woman aged 25 to 39 with cystic fibrosis. Both conserved end residues are part of each CDR3. Each record gives: J gene, clone size, D gene, V gene, CDR3 protein, CDR3 DNA. A D gene is named only where the DNA matches it firmly. Some rows mark clone size as missing; the rest say once, few, many or name a class of expanded clone.

>TRBJ1-1|.|.|TRBV5-1
CASSLEGLDTEAFF
TGCGCCAGCAGCTTGGAGGGGCTGGACACTGAAGCTTTCTTT
>TRBJ1-1|.|.|TRBV10-3
CAISEFTEAFF
TGTGCCATCAGTGAGTTCACTGAAGCTTTCTTT
>TRBJ2-1|.|.|TRBV7-8
CASSLIRDEQFF
TGTGCCAGCAGCTTAATCCGCGATGAGCAGTTCTTC
>TRBJ2-7|.|.|TRBV23-1
CAWAYEQYF
TGCGCGTGGGCCTACGAGCAGTACTTC
>TRBJ1-4|.|.|TRBV2
CASTAGLNEKLFF
TGTGCCAGCACAGCAGGCCTTAATGAAAAACTGTTTTTT
>TRBJ2-7|.|TRBD2|TRBV6-5
CASSTTSGASYEQYF
TGTGCCAGCAGCACCACTAGCGGGGCTTCCTACGAGCAGTACTTC
>TRBJ1-5|.|.|TRBV7-8
CASSAGPPGPQHF
TGTGCCAGCAGCGCGGGCCCTCCGGGGCCCCAGCATTTT
>TRBJ2-1|.|TRBD2|TRBV9
CASSVGSLAGNEQFF
TGTGCCAGCAGCGTAGGATCACTAGCGGGGAATGAGCAGTTCTTC
>TRBJ2-1|.|.|TRBV5-1
CASSLKPGLVEQFF
TGCGCCAGCAGCTTGAAACCAGGGCTCGTTGAGCAGTTCTTC
>TRBJ1-6|.|TRBD1|TRBV11-2
CASSPDPTGFTNSPLHF
TGTGCCAGCAGCCCCGACCCGACAGGGTTCACAAATTCACCCCTCCACTTT
>TRBJ1-2|.|.|TRBV7-2
CASSSAGSYGYTF
TGTGCCAGCAGCTCCGCGGGTAGCTATGGCTACACCTTC
>TRBJ2-2|.|.|TRBV7-9
CASSRRNKGNRELFF
TGTGCCAGCAGCCGAAGGAATAAGGGGAATAGGGAGCTGTTTTTT
>TRBJ1-6|.|TRBD1|TRBV6-5
CASSYQGQNNSPLHF
TGTGCCAGCAGTTACCAGGGACAGAATAATTCACCCCTCCACTTT
>TRBJ2-3|.|TRBD1|TRBV5-1
CASSWTGTADTQYF
TGCGCCAGCAGCTGGACCGGGACAGCAGATACGCAGTATTTT
>TRBJ2-1|.|.|TRBV7-2
CASSSLGTGDEQFF
TGTGCCAGCAGCTCCCTCGGGACGGGGGATGAGCAGTTCTTC
>TRBJ1-3|.|.|TRBV11-2
CASTLGNTIYF
TGTGCCAGCACACTCGGAAACACCATATATTTT
>TRBJ2-4|.|TRBD1|TRBV25-1
CASRTGQGIQYF
TGTGCCAGCAGGACCGGACAGGGCATTCAGTACTTC
>TRBJ2-5|once|.|TRBV7-2
CASSGTASTQYF
TGTGCCAGTTCCGGGACCGCTTCGACCCAGTACTTC
>TRBJ1-3|.|TRBD1|TRBV10-3
CATRTPGGSVSGNTIYF
TGTGCCACACGCACTCCAGGGGGCTCAGTATCTGGAAACACCATATATTTT
>TRBJ1-1|.|.|TRBV29-1
CSAARTALHDDLF
TGCAGCGCAGCAAGGACAGCCCTACATGATGACCTCTTT
>TRBJ1-3|.|TRBD1|TRBV5-4
CASSPKGTGRKSSGNTIYF
TGTGCCAGCAGCCCAAAGGGGACAGGCAGAAAATCCTCTGGAAACACCATATATTTT
>TRBJ2-7|.|TRBD2|TRBV13
CASSLVGGTYEQYF
TGTGCCAGCAGCCTGGTCGGGGGGACCTACGAGCAGTACTTC
>TRBJ1-2|.|.|TRBV27
CASSLSEGMGGYTF
TGTGCCAGCAGTTTATCGGAGGGAATGGGCGGCTACACCTTC
>TRBJ2-1|.|TRBD2|TRBV25-1
CASTKGLAGNNEQFF
TGTGCCAGCACAAAAGGACTAGCGGGGAACAATGAGCAGTTCTTC
>TRBJ2-1|once|.|TRBV5-4
CASSRPGGEQFF
TGTGCCAGCAGCCGCCCCGGGGGTGAGCAGTTCTTC
>TRBJ2-7|.|.|TRBV11-2
CASSLVPVYEQYF
TGTGCCAGCAGCTTAGTCCCCGTGTACGAGCAGTACTTC
>TRBJ1-4|few|.|TRBV4-1
CASSQGVANEKLFF
TGCGCCAGCAGCCAAGGGGTTGCTAATGAAAAACTGTTTTTT
>TRBJ2-7|once|TRBD2|TRBV30
CAWNRGGPRDEQYF
TGTGCCTGGAACCGCGGGGGGCCCAGGGACGAGCAGTACTTC
>TRBJ2-1|.|.|TRBV30
CAWNSDSRGYNEQFF
TGTGCCTGGAATAGTGACTCGCGGGGCTACAATGAGCAGTTCTTC
>TRBJ2-1|.|TRBD2|TRBV19
CASRETSGYNEQFF
TGTGCCAGTAGGGAGACTAGCGGTTACAATGAGCAGTTCTTC
>TRBJ2-5|.|.|TRBV18
CASSPNQETQYF
TGTGCCAGCTCACCAAACCAAGAGACCCAGTACTTC
>TRBJ2-3|.|.|TRBV5-8
CASSLVTDTQYF
TGTGCCAGCAGCTTGGTAACAGATACGCAGTATTTT
>TRBJ2-5|.|TRBD2|TRBV6-6
CASSSSGLVKETQYF
TGTGCCAGCAGTTCCTCAGGACTAGTCAAGGAGACCCAGTACTTC
>TRBJ2-7|.|TRBD1|TRBV5-1
CASRFWGRGIDEQYF
TGCGCCAGCAGATTCTGGGGCAGGGGGATCGACGAGCAGTACTTC
>TRBJ1-1|.|.|TRBV7-9
CASSPPVLLSGRGAEAFF
TGTGCCAGCAGCCCCCCAGTCTTGCTCTCCGGGCGGGGCGCTGAAGCTTTCTTT
>TRBJ1-2|.|TRBD1|TRBV27
CASSSGQGTYGYTF
TGTGCCAGCAGTTCCGGACAGGGTACCTATGGCTACACCTTC
>TRBJ1-2|.|.|TRBV5-6
CASSLAWMGREGGYTF
TGTGCCAGCAGCTTGGCTTGGATGGGAAGGGAAGGCGGCTACACCTTC
>TRBJ1-3|.|.|TRBV29-1
CSSRDSGNTIYF
TGCAGCTCCCGAGATTCTGGAAACACCATATATTTT
>TRBJ1-2|.|.|TRBV7-9
CASSLAAQGGYTF
TGTGCCAGCAGCTTAGCGGCTCAGGGGGGCTACACCTTC
>TRBJ2-2|.|.|TRBV5-5
CASSLRGASTGELFF
TGTGCCAGCAGCTTGCGGGGGGCGAGTACCGGGGAGCTGTTTTTT
>TRBJ2-2|.|TRBD2|TRBV27
CASSTIAGEGTGELFF
TGTGCCAGCAGTACGATAGCGGGGGAGGGCACCGGGGAGCTGTTTTTT
>TRBJ2-7|.|TRBD1|TRBV7-9
CASSFTGQGRNEQYF
TGTGCCAGCAGCTTTACGGGACAGGGGAGAAACGAGCAGTACTTC
>TRBJ2-1|.|.|TRBV7-9
CASSLAGRDAPRFF
TGTGCCAGCAGCTTAGCGGGCAGGGACGCCCCACGGTTCTTC
>TRBJ1-2|few|.|TRBV4-1
CASSHPKPPSSYTF
TGCGCCAGCAGCCACCCAAAACCCCCCTCTAGCTACACCTTC
>TRBJ1-4|once|TRBD1|TRBV25-1
CASSRVQGRDEKLFF
TGTGCCAGCAGTAGGGTACAGGGGAGGGATGAAAAACTGTTTTTT
>TRBJ1-6|.|.|TRBV28
CASSLGSPLHF
TGTGCCAGCAGTTTAGGCTCACCCCTCCACTTT
>TRBJ2-7|.|.|TRBV5-4
CASSPKGDRNYEQYF
TGTGCCAGCAGCCCCAAGGGGGATCGGAACTACGAGCAGTACTTC
>TRBJ1-5|few|.|TRBV19
CASSGHPDQPQHF
TGTGCCAGTAGTGGACACCCCGATCAGCCCCAGCATTTT
>TRBJ2-7|once|.|TRBV4-1
CASSQAMTASYEQYF
TGCGCCAGCAGCCAAGCAATGACAGCTTCCTACGAGCAGTACTTC
>TRBJ1-3|.|.|TRBV5-4
CASSLDATSSSGNTIYF
TGTGCCAGCAGCTTGGACGCAACCTCGAGCTCTGGAAACACCATATATTTT
>TRBJ1-5|.|.|TRBV18
CASSPRHGNQPQHF
TGTGCCAGCTCACCACGTCACGGCAATCAGCCCCAGCATTTT
>TRBJ2-7|.|.|TRBV4-3
CASSQLTRVAPYEQYF
TGCGCCAGCAGCCAATTAACACGCGTCGCTCCCTACGAGCAGTACTTC
>TRBJ2-4|.|.|TRBV10-1
CASSDLVSGDIQYF
TGCGCCAGCAGTGACTTGGTCTCGGGGGACATTCAGTACTTC
>TRBJ1-2|.|.|TRBV5-4
CASSLDRNYGYTF
TGTGCCAGCAGCTTGGACAGAAACTATGGCTACACCTTC
>TRBJ1-2|.|.|TRBV6-1
CASSGGQSLARDTF
TGTGCCAGCAGCGGGGGGCAGAGCTTGGCTAGGGACACCTTC
>TRBJ1-4|.|TRBD1|TRBV7-2
CASSFRGRGEKLFF
TGTGCCAGCAGCTTCAGGGGGAGGGGTGAAAAACTGTTTTTT
>TRBJ1-1|.|TRBD1|TRBV13
CASRDRALTEAFF
TGTGCCAGCAGAGACAGGGCCCTCACTGAAGCTTTCTTT
>TRBJ2-3|.|TRBD2|TRBV2
CASRRLAGNKGRQYF
TGTGCCAGCAGGCGACTAGCGGGGAATAAGGGGAGGCAGTATTTT